The 26 T cell receptor beta chains listed next were all sequenced from one sample in a study of post-analysis software for immune sequencing data. Study-level points and caveats: There were roughly 5 TRBV segments more frequent in patients than controls, and TRBV5-6, TRBV5-1 and TRBV20-1 were among them.

Each TCR beta cDNA library carried unique molecular identifiers. TCRdb analysed the PCR reads with MiXCR anew, one entry per CDR3 protein. Altogether about 680,000 distinct CDR3 sequences are present, over 45% being singletons, with the ten largest covering 11%. What these receptors recognize is not known. The specimen sequenced was blood. These receptors were collected from a girl aged 2 to 10 with multiple sclerosis.

The chain joins TRBV29-1 to TRBJ1-1; D remains unclear. This CDR3 comprises 13 residues. V lost 3 bases and J lost 0, with 8 bases in between. Germline loops: CDR1 SQVTM, CDR2 ANQGSEA. Here the CDR3 reads CSVEPRLNTEAFF. The CDR3 DNA is TGCAGCGTTGAGCCCCGGTTGAACACTGAAGCTTTCTTT. The full variable domain, its missing parts supplied by reference TRBV29-1 and TRBJ1-1, is SAVISQKPSRDICQRGTSLTIQCQVDSQVTMMFWYRQQPGQSLTLIATANQGSEATYESGFVIDKFPISRPNLTFSTLTVSNMSPEDSSIYLCSVEPRLNTEAFFGQGTRLTVV.

The chain couples TRBV12-3 or TRBV12-4 to TRBJ1-1; D possibly corresponds to TRBD1 (6 bases). This CDR3 has 14 amino acids. V lost 8 bases and J 7 bases, leaving 20 bases between the germline ends. The CDR3 reads CASAPPGQLLEAFF. The CDR3 coding sequence is TGTGCCAGCGCGCCACCAGGACAGCTTCTTGAAGCTTTCTTT.

The chain links TRBV18 to TRBJ2-4; TRBD2 matches 13 bases. Losses at the gene ends were 2 bases for V and 7 bases for J; bases not matched to a gene: 8. Germline loops: CDR1 KGHSH, CDR2 LQKENI. CDR3 length: 17 residues. The CDR3 region is CASSPNTGTSGMNIQYF. In DNA, the CDR3 is TGTGCCAGCTCACCAAATACCGGGACTAGCGGGATGAACATTCAGTACTTC. Variable domain in full (rest from reference TRBV18 and TRBJ2-4): NAGVMQNPRHLVRRRGQEARLRCSPMKGHSHVYWYRQLPEEGLKFMVYLQKENIIDESGMPKERFSAEFPKEGPSILRIQQVVRGDSAAYFCASSPNTGTSGMNIQYFGAGTRLSVL.

The V gene is TRBV5-6, the J gene TRBJ1-4; D possibly corresponds to TRBD1 (5 bases). The CDR3 has 16 residues. Trimming shortened V by 2 bases and J by 8 bases, and 19 bases separated the two germline ends. In germline, CDR1 is SGHDT, CDR2 YYEEEE. The CDR3 DNA follows: TGTGCCAGCAGCTTTGGGTCGGGACGCACCCCCGAAAAACTGTTTTTT. It specifies CASSFGSGRTPEKLFF.

The rearrangement links TRBV29-1 to TRBJ2-7; TRBD2 aligns across 14 bases. The CDR3 has 15 amino acids. The J segment lost 7 bases and the V segment lost 7 bases, leaving 12 bases of the junction unmatched. CDR1 and CDR2 (germline): SQVTM, ANQGSEA. CDR3 DNA: TGCAGCGCCACGAGGGGGACTAGCGGGAGTCGGGAGCAGTACTTC. The encoded protein is CSATRGTSGSREQYF.

This clonotype showed up just once. This chain uses TRBV20-1 with TRBJ2-7; 10 positions match TRBD1. The CDR3 extends over 14 amino acids. CDR1 and CDR2 from the germline V gene are DFQATT and SNEGSKA (reference sequence). The J segment lost 1 base and the V segment lost 3 bases, leaving 3 bases of the junction unmatched. In DNA, the CDR3 is TGCAGTGCTAGCGGGACAGGGGATTCCTACGAGCAGTACTTC. Translated, it gives CSASGTGDSYEQYF.

There are a few counts of this clonotype. This chain joins TRBV3-1 and TRBJ2-1; D is perhaps TRBD2 (5 bases). V dropped 4 bases and J dropped 2 bases, with 12 bases sitting between them. CDR3 size: 15 residues. The germline CDR1 and CDR2 sequences are LGHDT and YNNKEL (reference sequence). The CDR3 is CASSPKAVTYNEQFF. The CDR3, as DNA: TGTGCCAGCAGCCCGAAAGCGGTAACCTACAATGAGCAGTTCTTC.

J is TRBJ2-5 and V is TRBV15, with D possibly matching TRBD2 (5 bases). There are 20 residues in the CDR3. V lost 0 bases and J lost 0, with 23 bases in between. CDR1 is LNHNV, CDR2 YYDKDF, per germline (reference sequence). The CDR3 region is CATSRDRFRSAGVYQETQYF. The CDR3 DNA sequence: TGTGCCACCAGCAGAGATCGATTTAGGTCGGCGGGCGTATACCAAGAGACCCAGTACTTC.

V and J are TRBV6-1 and TRBJ2-7; TRBD1 matches 7 bases. Germline CDR1 MNHNS, CDR2 SASEGT. The trim removed 4 bases at V and 1 base at J, leaving 10 bases unmatched. The length of the CDR3 is 16 residues. DNA for the CDR3: TGTGCCAGCAGTGGTACCGGGACAGCATTTTCCTACGAGCAGTACTTC. Protein: CASSGTGTAFSYEQYF.

The chain is built from TRBV24-1 and TRBJ2-1, with TRBD1 matching over 8 bases. This CDR3 has 19 amino acids. The junction had 13 bases not matched to a gene; V was cut back by 4 bases and J by 0 bases. From germline, CDR1 is KGHDR and CDR2 SFDVKD. The CDR3 bases are TGTGCCACCAGTGACACGACAGGGGACATCTTTAACTCCTACAATGAGCAGTTCTTC. It codes for CATSDTTGDIFNSYNEQFF.

This clonotype was detected a few times. The chain joins TRBV2 to TRBJ2-1; 7 bases align to TRBD1. CDR1 is SNHLY and CDR2 is FYNNEI in the germline V gene. The CDR3 extends over 17 amino acids. The V segment lost 6 bases and the J segment 5 bases; nucleotides outside the gene matches: 16. CDR3 DNA: TGTGCCAGCAGAGCAAAGGGACAGACTCCCTGGGACAATGAGCAGTTCTTC. Protein product: CASRAKGQTPWDNEQFF.

The chain recombines TRBV15 with TRBJ2-5; D not resolved. This CDR3 has 11 residues. Per germline, CDR1 LNHNV and CDR2 YYDKDF (reference sequence). With 1 base removed from V and 4 bases from J, the gap between germline ends came to 1 base. This CDR3 reads CATSRGETQYF. The CDR3 DNA reads as TGTGCCACCAGCAGAGGAGAGACCCAGTACTTC.

On this clonotype: One junction end does not reproduce the germline sequence, and a read error may be involved. The V call is TRBV20-1, the J call TRBJ2-3; no firm D call. Germline values: CDR1 DFQATT, CDR2 SNEGSKA (reference sequence). This CDR3 comprises 13 residues. CDR3 DNA sequence: TGCGGTGCTAGAGATGTCGCCTCAGATACGCAGTATTTT. This encodes CGARDVASDTQYF.

The CDR3 sequence is CASSFSGGGPSNEQFF. CDR3 DNA sequence: TGTGCCAGCAGTTTTTCCGGCGGTGGCCCAAGTAATGAGCAGTTCTTC. This chain joins TRBV28 and TRBJ2-1; no definite D call. Germline assignment: CDR1 MDHEN and CDR2 SYDVKM. The CDR3 consists of 16 residues. The ends were cut back, 3 bases at V and 7 bases at J, with 19 bases in the middle.

The chain uses TRBV14 and TRBJ2-5, with D possibly matching TRBD2 (6 bases). The V gene lost 4 bases and the J gene lost 7 bases, with 25 bases spanning the gap. Germline values: CDR1 SGHDN, CDR2 FVKESK. CDR3 length equals 17 residues. CDR3 in amino acids: CASSPRRGTVAKRTQYF. CDR3 nucleotides: TGTGCCAGCAGCCCCCGGAGGGGTACGGTAGCCAAGAGGACCCAGTACTTC. The entire variable domain, with the rest obtained from reference TRBV14 and TRBJ2-5, is as follows: EAGVTQFPSHSVIEKGQTVTLRCDPISGHDNLYWYRRVMGKEIKFLLHFVKESKQDESGMPNNRFLAERTGGTYSTLKVQPAELEDSGVYFCASSPRRGTVAKRTQYFGPGTRLLVL.

V and J are TRBV6-1 and TRBJ2-5; D might be TRBD1 (7 bases). There are 15 residues in the CDR3. The V end lost 7 bases, the J end lost 1 base, and 16 bases lay between the germline ends. CDR1 MNHNS and CDR2 SASEGT come from the germline V gene. Written as DNA, the CDR3 is TGTGCCAGCACTCTTAACAGGGGAGGCCAAGAGACCCAGTACTTC. The encoded protein is CASTLNRGGQETQYF.

This clonotype was counted only a few times. The CDR3 is CATARQVYEQYF. DNA for the CDR3: TGTGCCACCGCACGCCAAGTCTACGAGCAGTACTTC. The chain combines TRBV28 with TRBJ2-7; no definite D call. This CDR3 region has 12 residues. Germline V gene data show CDR1 as MDHEN and CDR2 as SYDVKM. Trimming removed 10 bases at V and 3 bases at J, with 13 bases between.

Concerning this clonotype: The junction does not match germline at one end; this may be a read error. The chain employs TRBV5-5 and TRBJ2-7; no firm D call. The CDR3 is 13 amino acids. Germline V CDR1 and CDR2: SGHKS, YYEKEE (reference sequence). This CDR3 is CACSFDLSYEQYF. CDR3 in DNA: TGTGCCTGCAGCTTTGACTTATCCTACGAGCAGTACTTC.

This chain joins TRBV3-1 and TRBJ2-5; 7 bases agree with TRBD1. There are 15 residues in the CDR3. Germline V gene lookup returns CDR1 LGHDT and CDR2 YNNKEL (reference sequence). V trimming: 2 bases; J trimming: 6 bases; junction bases outside the gene matches: 9. Written as DNA, the CDR3 is TGTGCCAGCAGCCAAACCGACAGGGCGGTAAAGACCCAGTACTTC. Its protein product is CASSQTDRAVKTQYF.

This clonotype turned up a few times. The rearrangement joins TRBV20-1 to TRBJ2-3, with TRBD2 matching over 13 bases. The CDR3 loop spans 17 amino acids. Germline V gene sequence: CDR1 DFQATT, CDR2 SNEGSKA (reference sequence). With 3 bases clipped from V and 4 bases from J, the junction kept 10 bases outside the gene matches. The CDR3 nucleotides read TGCAGTGCTAGGCCCGGGACTAGCGGGACCCTCCCAGATACGCAGTATTTT. Translating gives CSARPGTSGTLPDTQYF.

This clonotype appeared a few times. The chain is built from TRBV7-3 and TRBJ1-1; TRBD1 aligns across 7 bases. Unmatched junction bases numbered 8, after V lost 6 bases and J lost 1 base. Germline CDR1 reads SGHTA; CDR2 reads FQGTGA. The CDR3 length is 15 residues. The CDR3 DNA reads TGTGCCAGCAGTTTAGATAGGGGGCAGAACACTGAAGCTTTCTTT. Its translation is CASSLDRGQNTEAFF.

This clonotype appeared a few times. The V gene is TRBV20-1, the J gene TRBJ2-1; 8 bases are a match to TRBD1. Germline V lookup: CDR1 DFQATT, CDR2 SNEGSKA (reference sequence). The CDR3 contains 15 residues. The J segment lost 8 bases and the V segment lost 2 bases, leaving 11 bases of the junction unmatched. The CDR3 sequence: CSARNWQGAFDEQFF. Here the CDR3 DNA reads TGCAGTGCTAGAAACTGGCAGGGGGCTTTCGATGAGCAGTTCTTC.

The chain employs TRBV10-3 and TRBJ2-6; possible D gene TRBD1, 6 bases. V gave up 10 bases and J gave up 4 bases, with 11 bases separating them. Germline assignment: CDR1 ENHRY and CDR2 SYGVKD. This CDR3 region has 13 residues. This CDR3 is CATQGTGANVLTF. CDR3 bases: TGTGCCACCCAGGGGACCGGGGCCAACGTCCTGACTTTC.

This chain uses TRBV12-3 or TRBV12-4 with TRBJ2-1; D not resolved. The CDR3 consists of 16 residues. V was pared by 5 bases and J by 0 bases, with 14 bases between. CDR3 sequence: CASSVSHPRSYNEQFF. The CDR3 coding sequence is TGTGCCAGCAGTGTCTCCCACCCTCGCTCCTACAATGAGCAGTTCTTC.

The chain uses TRBV19 and TRBJ2-1; 7 bases map to TRBD1. The CDR3 extends over 13 amino acids. V was pared by 0 bases and J by 12 bases, with 5 bases of the junction left unmatched. Germline V gives CDR1 LNHDA, CDR2 SQIVND (reference sequence). The CDR3 loop reads CASSIDHRDRQFF. DNA for the CDR3: TGTGCCAGTAGTATAGATCATAGGGACAGGCAGTTCTTC.

This clonotype turned up a few times. The CDR3 loop reads CASSLGQDYNEQFF. The CDR3 nucleotides read TGTGCCAGCAGCTTAGGTCAGGATTACAATGAGCAGTTCTTC. The rearrangement joins TRBV7-9 to TRBJ2-1; unclear D gene. Germline CDR1 reads SEHNR; CDR2 reads FQNEAQ (reference sequence). V dropped 1 base and J dropped 4 bases, with 8 bases sitting between them. The CDR3 extends over 14 amino acids.